The source of this T cell receptor beta chain is a study of cytomegalovirus exposure and HLA in healthy donors (dated by TCRdb to the late 2010s). In terms of the full investigation: In an earlier analysis of under 600 of the donors, about 270 Gb of sequence data and 120 million or so unique TCR beta sequences from about 179 million T cells were reported. Roughly 300 gigabases of sequencing data and around 88 million unique TCR sequences made up an early release that covered 640 HLA-typed donors. Of the roughly 390 genotyped donors, approximately 80% were placed in the genetic ancestry cluster associated with self-reported Caucasian donors. The study aimed to test whether signatures of past pathogen exposure could be identified by cataloging public T cell receptors. Using immunosequencing, the study profiled T cell repertoires from around 680 subjects and related those repertoires to cytomegalovirus serostatus. A separate validation cohort of 100 to 150 different subjects was used in addition to the roughly 620-subject first cohort. To predict cytomegalovirus infection status, the study brought together high-throughput TCR immunosequencing, statistical association of individual TCRs with disease status, and machine learning. To study patterns of TCR occurrence, a later analysis re-analyzed previously published TCR beta repertoires from around 660 donors and added high-resolution HLA genotyping. Rather than drawing on any new phenotypic data, the later analysis identified candidate immune exposures from TCR beta sequences and the way those sequences occurred across donors. An earlier analysis of 450 to 750 of the donors used high-throughput TCR beta sequencing to judge whether each TCR beta V gene segment behaved as functional or pseudogenic. Donor age, sex, ethnicity and CMV serostatus were collected together with the repertoire data. Genome-wide SNP genotypes for about 65% of the roughly 700 donors were used in a later genetic analysis, which treated that subset as a discovery cohort. Every repertoire in the discovery cohort had been generated on one and the same sequencing platform. HLA typing covered class I and class II loci at four-digit resolution. The number of donors typed differed by locus, with 629-630 for A, B, C, DRB1 and DQB1, roughly 550 for DQA1, 600 to 610 for DPA1, and some 450 for DPB1. About five DR-DQ haplotypes were treated as single units for association and clustering because of strong linkage in the cohort. Across some 400 genotyped donors of the cohort, an average of approximately 240,000 unique TCR beta nucleotide sequences per donor were sequenced, and around 19% of those sequences were non-productive.

The protocol used for the library was the immunoSEQ multiplex PCR assay. For the multiplex PCR, a mixture combining 60 forward primers for TCR Vbeta segments and 13 reverse primers for TCR Jbeta segments was used. The CDR3 region of rearranged TCR beta genes was amplified from genomic DNA with a multiplex PCR assay. The amplified TCR beta libraries were sequenced on the Illumina HiSeq System as 87-base-pair reads. The study's processing was this. A later analysis counted about 80 million unique TCR beta chains across the 550 to 800 repertoires, and some 12 million of these chains were shared by at least two donors. Raw reads were error-corrected and collapsed into unique sequences with a nearest-neighbor algorithm that merged closely related sequences to remove PCR and sequencing errors. V, D and J gene segments were assigned by aligning CDR3 sequences to IMGT reference sequences. Each retained sequence needed at least a six-nucleotide match to both a V gene segment and a J gene segment. A rearrangement counted as productive if the CDR3 had no stop codons and remained in frame with V and J, and every other rearrangement counted as non-productive. Following IMGT convention, CDR3 was defined as the stretch from the second conserved V-encoded cysteine up to the conserved J-encoded phenylalanine. In an earlier analysis of 550 to 650 of the donors, sequences lacking an unambiguous match to a single V gene segment were excluded. In an earlier analysis of approximately 590 of the donors, a V segment was called functional when productive rearrangements were above 56.7%, and segregating when the standard deviation between donors exceeded 5%. A statistical classification framework was built to diagnose cytomegalovirus status from the catalog of TCR beta chain sequences. In a later analysis, TCR nucleotide sequences were compared against IMGT/GENE-DB human TR gene sequences so that V and J genes could be assigned. In a later analysis, CDR3 sequences and most-parsimonious VDJ recombination scenarios were assigned using the TCRdist pipeline. A later analysis defined each TCR beta chain by its CDR3 amino acid sequence plus V-gene family, and excluded reads lacking a unique V-gene family. To address suspected cross-contamination and a sequencing artifact, a later analysis removed a few hundred highly shared, low-generation-probability nucleotide sequences. In a later analysis, a clonal expansion index was calculated for each public chain from normalized within-repertoire ranks of inferred template counts. A later analysis computed generation probabilities with a VDJ recombination model fitted to out-of-frame rearrangements, and checked the results against IGoR. Hypergeometric tests were used in a later analysis to score TCR-TCR, TCR-HLA and TCR-CMV co-occurrence, with a repertoire-size bias correction applied to the TCR pairs. A later analysis estimated false discovery rates by permuting HLA or CMV assignments 20 times. In a later analysis, co-occurring TCRs were grouped using DBSCAN, with TCRdist sequence similarity added in when clustering inside HLA-allele-positive subsets. For co-occurrence clustering, repertoires with fewer than 30,000 or more than 120,000 public chains were excluded, along with several repertoires with anomalous nucleotide sharing. The source is immuneACCESS, and TCRdb retained only in-frame sequences with V and J called. Part of the clones is not carried over; for the studies checked, unresolved V genes explain less than half of this, and the remainder is unexplained. That table furnishes V, J and clone size, whereas the DNA furnished D and trimming. This sample's table contains around 33,000 clones. The ten top clones hold more than 3.5% of the sample.

The cohort comprised some 680 healthy bone marrow donors. Cohort members were all nominally healthy when sampled, although unrecorded immune exposures were likely present. The donor tested CMV seropositive and was one of the 289 seropositive cohort members. Every donor gave a peripheral blood sample, and the peripheral blood mononuclear cells from that sample were used for TCR beta sequencing. Genomic DNA extraction from the blood cell samples was performed with the Qiagen DNeasy Blood Extraction Kit. Beyond this particular receptor, the publication reports: Across donors, most TCR sequences were observed very rarely, whereas some public TCRs were present in many individuals. Most CMV-associated TCR beta chains appeared to be HLA-restricted in a later analysis, and the HLA associations seemed to be driven largely by CMV exposure. When HLA alleles, especially DR and DQ, strongly co-occurred, TCR associations were difficult to assign to individual alleles. According to a later analysis, TCR association rates differed among HLA loci, with DRB1 alleles showing the most associated TCRs and HLA-C alleles showing the fewest. A group of highly shared sequence variants was considered likely to be a technical artifact of the sequencing pipeline. According to a later analysis, parvovirus B19, influenza, CMV and Epstein-Barr virus appeared linked to several top co-occurrence clusters. A few of the identified cytomegalovirus-associated TCR beta chains were confirmed in vitro to be specific for cytomegalovirus antigens. The only immune exposure information available for the cohort was CMV serostatus. Compared with the roughly 700-donor mean, donors in an Asian-associated ancestry cluster had fewer N-insertions in productive TCRs, according to a later genetic analysis. A total of around 150 TCR beta chains were listed by the study as associated with cytomegalovirus. Sequencing depth was assumed to be roughly uniform across donors in the presence/absence analyses, though that assumption may not hold. Linkage disequilibrium might explain the correlated functional status among segregating V segments, but an unknown experimental factor could not be excluded. Specific HLA alleles were associated with over 15,000 TCR beta sequences at a false discovery rate of 0.05 in a later analysis. The 87-base-pair reads could not distinguish some IMGT-functional V segments, including TRBV6-2 and TRBV6-3, so those segments were excluded. Broadly in line with IMGT annotations, most TCR beta V segments showed up in productive rearrangements about 87% or about 30% of the time in an earlier analysis of several hundred of the donors. Some 16 rarely observed V segments, including chromosome 9 orphons, were excluded from the earlier analysis of approximately 600 of the donors because counts were too low. In a later genetic analysis, a missense DCLRE1C variant was associated with V-gene and J-gene trimming of TCR beta chains, and the association was replicated in an independent cohort. In both the original and validation cohorts, the classifier was reported to diagnose cytomegalovirus status with high specificity and sensitivity. The authors suggested that the approach could potentially be extended to other disease states and immunological phenotypes. Because some donors lacked HLA typing at each locus, the association tests relied only on the typed subset. In a later analysis, HLA-associated TCR beta chains showed more clonal expansion and lower generation probabilities than non-associated chains that were equally common. This cohort had only TCR beta chains sequenced, and the lack of alpha or paired-chain data limited which features could be detected. A further reported finding was that TCR beta sequences accurately predicted the HLA-A and HLA-B alleles for most subjects in the first cohort.

Points on this clone: The antigen it binds to is not known.

The germline V gene (reference sequence) gives CDR1 as GTSNPN and CDR2 as SVGIG. V was cut back by 5 bases and J by 8 bases, leaving a gap of 12 bases between them. Taken from cysteine to phenylalanine, the CDR3 has 12 residues. CDR3 DNA only is kept here, 36 bases in frame from base 1. The chain is encoded by TRBV30 joined to TRBJ2-2, with the D segment identity uncertain. The source is a woman aged 35 to 49 in good health and CMV-seropositive. The sample taken for sequencing was PBMCs. The sequenced DNA is TGTGCCTGGGGCCGACTTTCTGGGGAGCTGTTTTTT. It translates as CAWGRLSGELFF. The variable domain in full, with residues beyond the CDR3 obtained from the reference TRBV30 and TRBJ2-2 genes, is SQTIHQWPATLVQPVGSPLSLECTVEGTSNPNLYWYRQAAGRGLQLLFYSVGIGQISSEVPQNLSASRPQDRQFILSSKKLLLSDSGFYLCAWGRLSGELFFGEGSRLTVL.